This entry describes one T cell receptor beta chain. Germline CDR1 and CDR2: MNHNY and SVGAGI (reference sequence). Trimming pared 8 bases from V and 1 base from J, leaving 6 bases between. This CDR3 region has 12 residues. This sample stems from a study of cytomegalovirus exposure and HLA in healthy donors. With 60 Vbeta and 13 Jbeta primers, the PCR was carried out. Using immunoSEQ multiplex PCR, the repertoire was profiled, and TCRdb retains in-frame clones only, with some absent. Here the sample spans hundreds of thousands of clones, about three quarters being singletons. The chain joins TRBV6-6 to TRBJ1-5; D not certain. This TCR was sampled from a male donor in good health and CMV-seronegative. Sequencing was performed on PBMCs. The chain's CDR3 is CASEESNQPQHF. CDR3 in DNA: TGTGCCAGCGAAGAGAGCAATCAGCCCCAGCATTTT.